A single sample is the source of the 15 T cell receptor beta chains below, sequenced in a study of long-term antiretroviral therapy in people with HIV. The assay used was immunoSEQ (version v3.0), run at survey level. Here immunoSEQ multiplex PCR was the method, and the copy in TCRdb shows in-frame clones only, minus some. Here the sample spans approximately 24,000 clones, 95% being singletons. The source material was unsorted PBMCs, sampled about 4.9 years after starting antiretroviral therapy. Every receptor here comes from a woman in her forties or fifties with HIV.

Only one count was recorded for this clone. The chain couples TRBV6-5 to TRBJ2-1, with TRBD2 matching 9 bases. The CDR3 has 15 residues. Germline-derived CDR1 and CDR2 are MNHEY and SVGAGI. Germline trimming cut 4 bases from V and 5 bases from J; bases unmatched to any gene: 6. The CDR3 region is CASSWAGGSNNEQFF. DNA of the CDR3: TGTGCCAGCAGTTGGGCGGGAGGGAGTAACAATGAGCAGTTCTTC.

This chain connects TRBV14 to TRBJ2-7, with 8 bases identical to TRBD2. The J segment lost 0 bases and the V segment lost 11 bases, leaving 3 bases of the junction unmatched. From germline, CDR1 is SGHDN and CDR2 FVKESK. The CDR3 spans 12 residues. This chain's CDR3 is CACGGISYEQYF. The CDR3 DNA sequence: TGTGCCTGCGGGGGGATCTCCTACGAGCAGTACTTC.

The CDR3 region has the DNA TGCGCCAGCAGCTTGTTCCCGGGACTAGCGGGACAGGGAGGGGCCAACGTCCTGACTTTC. Protein product: CASSLFPGLAGQGGANVLTF. This chain joins TRBV5-1 and TRBJ2-6, with 13 bases matching TRBD2. V trimming: 1 base; J trimming: 4 bases; junction bases outside the gene matches: 11. Germline assignment: CDR1 SGHRS and CDR2 YFSETQ. The CDR3 spans 20 residues.

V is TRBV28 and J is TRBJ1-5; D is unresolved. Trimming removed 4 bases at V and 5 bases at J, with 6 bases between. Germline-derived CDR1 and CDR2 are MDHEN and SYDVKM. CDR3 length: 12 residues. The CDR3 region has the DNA TGTGCCAGCAGTTCTGACCATCAGCCCCAGCATTTT. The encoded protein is CASSSDHQPQHF. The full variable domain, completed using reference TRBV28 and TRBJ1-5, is DVKVTQSSRYLVKRTGEKVFLECVQDMDHENMFWYRQDPGLGLRLIYFSYDVKMKEKGDIPEGYSVSREKKERFSLILESASTNQTSMYLCASSSDHQPQHFGDGTRLSIL.

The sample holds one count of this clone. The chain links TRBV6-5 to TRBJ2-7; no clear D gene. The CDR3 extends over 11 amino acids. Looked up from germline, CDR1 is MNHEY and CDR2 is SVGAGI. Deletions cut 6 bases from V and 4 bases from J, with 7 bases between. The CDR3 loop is CASRTRYEQYF. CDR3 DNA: TGTGCCAGCAGGACTCGATACGAGCAGTACTTC.

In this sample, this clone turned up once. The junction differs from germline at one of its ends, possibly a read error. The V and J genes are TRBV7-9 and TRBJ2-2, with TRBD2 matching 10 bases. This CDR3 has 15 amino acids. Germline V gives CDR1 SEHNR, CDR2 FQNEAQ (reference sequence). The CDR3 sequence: CASSLAGVNTGELFF. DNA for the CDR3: TGTGCCAGCAGCCTAGCGGGAGTGAACACCGGGGAGCTGTTTTTT. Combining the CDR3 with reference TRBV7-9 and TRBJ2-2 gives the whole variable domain DTGVSQNPRHKITKRGQNVTFRCDPISEHNRLYWYRQTLGQGPEFLTYFQNEAQLEKSRLLSDRFSAERPKGSFSTLEIQRTEQGDSAMYLCASSLAGVNTGELFFGEGSRLTVL.

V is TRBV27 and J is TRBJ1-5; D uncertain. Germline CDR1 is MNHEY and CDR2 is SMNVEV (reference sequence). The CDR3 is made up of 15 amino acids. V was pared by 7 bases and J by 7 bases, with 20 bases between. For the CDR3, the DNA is TGTGCCAGCAAATCCCTACGGGGTAGGAACCAGCCCCAGCATTTT. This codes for CASKSLRGRNQPQHF.

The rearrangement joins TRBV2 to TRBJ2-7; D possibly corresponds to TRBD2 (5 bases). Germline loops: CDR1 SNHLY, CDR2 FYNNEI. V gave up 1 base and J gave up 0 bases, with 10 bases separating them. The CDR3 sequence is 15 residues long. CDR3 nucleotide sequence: TGTGCCAGCAGTGAAGGACTACTCAGCTCCTACGAGCAGTACTTC. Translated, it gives CASSEGLLSSYEQYF.

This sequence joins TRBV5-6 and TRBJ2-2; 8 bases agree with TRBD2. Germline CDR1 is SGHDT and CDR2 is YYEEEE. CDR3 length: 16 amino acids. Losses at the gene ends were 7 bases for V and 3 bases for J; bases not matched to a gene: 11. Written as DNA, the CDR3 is TGTGCCAGCCAGCTTGGCGGGAGGCTCTACACCGGGGAGCTGTTTTTT. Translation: CASQLGGRLYTGELFF.

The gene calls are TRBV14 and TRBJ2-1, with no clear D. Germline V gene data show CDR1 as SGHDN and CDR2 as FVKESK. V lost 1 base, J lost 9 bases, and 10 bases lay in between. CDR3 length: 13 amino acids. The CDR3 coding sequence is TGTGCCAGCAGCCAAGGGCTAGTTCGTGAGCAGTTCTTC. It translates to CASSQGLVREQFF.

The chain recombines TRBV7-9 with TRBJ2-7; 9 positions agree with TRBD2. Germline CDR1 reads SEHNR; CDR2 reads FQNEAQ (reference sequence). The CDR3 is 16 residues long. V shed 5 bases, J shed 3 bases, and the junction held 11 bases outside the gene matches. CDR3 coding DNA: TGTGCCAGCAGCGAAGCGACGGCTAGCGGGAACTACGAGCAGTACTTC. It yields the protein CASSEATASGNYEQYF.

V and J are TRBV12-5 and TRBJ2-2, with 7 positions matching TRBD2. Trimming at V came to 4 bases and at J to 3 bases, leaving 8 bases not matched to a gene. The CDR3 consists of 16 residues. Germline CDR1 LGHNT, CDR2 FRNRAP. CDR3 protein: CASGWGEGAHTGELFF. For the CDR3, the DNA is TGTGCTAGTGGTTGGGGGGAGGGTGCTCACACCGGGGAGCTGTTTTTT.

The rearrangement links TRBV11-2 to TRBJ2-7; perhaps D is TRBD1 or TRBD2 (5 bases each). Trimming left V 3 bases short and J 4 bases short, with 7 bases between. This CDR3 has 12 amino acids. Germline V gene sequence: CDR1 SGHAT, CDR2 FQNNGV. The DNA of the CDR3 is TGTGCCAGCAGCTTGGGGGATTACGAGCAGTACTTC. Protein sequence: CASSLGDYEQYF.

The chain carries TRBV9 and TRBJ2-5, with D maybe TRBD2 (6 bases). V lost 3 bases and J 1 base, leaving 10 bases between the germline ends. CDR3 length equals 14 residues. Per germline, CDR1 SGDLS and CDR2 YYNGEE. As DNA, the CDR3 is TGTGCCAGCAGCGGGGACTGGCGCCAAGAGACCCAGTACTTC. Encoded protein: CASSGDWRQETQYF.

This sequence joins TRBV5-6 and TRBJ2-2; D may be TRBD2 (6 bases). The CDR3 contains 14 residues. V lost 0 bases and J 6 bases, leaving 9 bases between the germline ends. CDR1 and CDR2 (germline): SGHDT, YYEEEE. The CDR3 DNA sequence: TGTGCCAGCAGCTTGGTTCTAGCGCCCGGGGAGCTGTTTTTT. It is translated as CASSLVLAPGELFF.